This T cell receptor beta chain was observed in a study of T cell responses to AZD1222 COVID-19 vaccine. About the study: Analyses pooled second doses at about 4 or about 12 weeks.

Study-level points and caveats: The donor group comprised mostly white British people and more females; the analysis possibly underestimated clonal diversity.

The CDR3 is 15 residues long. Trimming removed 4 bases at V and 8 bases at J, with 16 bases between. The V gene's germline CDR1 is SGDLS and CDR2 YYNGEE. In the case of this clone: Its antigen is unknown.

Assay: immunoSEQ multiplex PCR; the TCRdb copy retains only in-frame clones and omits some. The sample includes over 85,000 clones, about 85% of them seen just once. The rearrangement joins TRBV9 to TRBJ1-6, with a tentative D call TRBD1 (6 bases). This sequence was found in an adult in good health. The sample consisted of peripheral blood, taken on day 0 of AZD1222 vaccination. CDR3: CASSPTRGGDSPLHF. The CDR3 DNA is TGTGCCAGCAGCCCAACCAGAGGGGGGGATTCACCCCTCCACTTT.